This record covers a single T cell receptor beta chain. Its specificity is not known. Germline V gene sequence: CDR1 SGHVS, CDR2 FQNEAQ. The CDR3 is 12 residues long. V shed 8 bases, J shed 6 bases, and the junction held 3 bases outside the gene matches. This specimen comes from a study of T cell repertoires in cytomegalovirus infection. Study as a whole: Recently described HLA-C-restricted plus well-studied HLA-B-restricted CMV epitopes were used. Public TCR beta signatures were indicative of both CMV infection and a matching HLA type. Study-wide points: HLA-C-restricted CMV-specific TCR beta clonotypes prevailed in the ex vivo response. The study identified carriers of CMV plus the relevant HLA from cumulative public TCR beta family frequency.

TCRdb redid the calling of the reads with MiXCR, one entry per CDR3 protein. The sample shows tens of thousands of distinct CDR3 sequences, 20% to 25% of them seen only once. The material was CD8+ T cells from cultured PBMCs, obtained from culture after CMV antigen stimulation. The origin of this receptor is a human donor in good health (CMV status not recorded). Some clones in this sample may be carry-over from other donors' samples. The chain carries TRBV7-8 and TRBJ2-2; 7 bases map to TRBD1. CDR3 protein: CASSDRAGELFF. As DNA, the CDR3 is TGTGCCAGCTCCGACAGGGCCGGGGAGCTGTTTTTT.